These T cell receptor beta chains were read from a single sample in a study of vaccination effects on CD4 cells after COVID-19. TCRdb's copy holds only in-frame clones and misses some; the assay was immunoSEQ multiplex PCR. This table holds around 50,000 clones, about 80% found once. These receptors have no identified antigens. The sequences come from CD4+ T cells from PBMCs cultured without peptide, collected before COVID-19 vaccination. These receptors were collected from a human donor who had a prior SARS-CoV-2 infection. The CDR3 runs from the conserved cysteine through the conserved F or W. Expanded clones are given a class, and other clones once, few, many or no size at all.

abundance: NA; j_gene: TRBJ2-1; v_gene: TRBV9; CDR3aa: CASSVVGGLANEQFF
abundance: once; j_gene: TRBJ2-7; v_gene: TRBV7-8; CDR3aa: CASSPRAF
abundance: NA; j_gene: TRBJ2-3; v_gene: TRBV5-4; CDR3aa: CASSLALRGGAPDTQYF
abundance: NA; j_gene: TRBJ2-1; v_gene: TRBV11-3; CDR3aa: CASSQGTGNEQFF
abundance: NA; j_gene: TRBJ2-7; v_gene: TRBV19; CDR3aa: CASSNGLSYEQYF
abundance: NA; j_gene: TRBJ2-1; v_gene: TRBV7-3; CDR3aa: CASSSRRGPMFF
abundance: once; j_gene: TRBJ2-1; v_gene: TRBV7-9; CDR3aa: CASSFEWTSYNEQFF
abundance: NA; j_gene: TRBJ1-2; v_gene: TRBV13; CDR3aa: CASSLGRGYGYTF
abundance: many; j_gene: TRBJ1-2; v_gene: TRBV2; CDR3aa: CASSGQRDPGYTF
abundance: few; j_gene: TRBJ2-7; v_gene: TRBV5-1; CDR3aa: CASSLSGQGTSYEQYF
abundance: NA; j_gene: TRBJ2-3; v_gene: TRBV9; CDR3aa: CASSISGSTDTQYF
abundance: NA; j_gene: TRBJ2-3; v_gene: TRBV3-1/TRBV3-2; CDR3aa: CASSQDPPVGGGRDTQYF
abundance: NA; j_gene: TRBJ1-5; v_gene: TRBV30; CDR3aa: CAWSRTSGQPQHF
abundance: few; j_gene: TRBJ2-3; v_gene: TRBV2; CDR3aa: CASRELTSVGLGTQYF
abundance: NA; j_gene: TRBJ2-2; v_gene: TRBV7-9; CDR3aa: CASSLGESGPGELFF
abundance: NA; j_gene: TRBJ2-7; v_gene: TRBV5-8; CDR3aa: CASSPGLDGEQYF
abundance: once; j_gene: TRBJ2-5; v_gene: TRBV2; CDR3aa: CASSEAIGRGQETQYF
abundance: once; j_gene: TRBJ1-5; v_gene: TRBV6-5; CDR3aa: CASRAGGYSNQPQHF
abundance: NA; j_gene: TRBJ2-3; v_gene: TRBV5-1; CDR3aa: CASSKGTSGSRTDTQYF
abundance: NA; j_gene: TRBJ1-2; v_gene: TRBV6-5; CDR3aa: CASRIFQSENYGYTF
abundance: NA; j_gene: TRBJ1-3; v_gene: TRBV25-1; CDR3aa: CASSEYRQGTGNTIYF
abundance: NA; j_gene: TRBJ2-7; v_gene: TRBV3-1/TRBV3-2; CDR3aa: CASSQEAPPSHEQYF
abundance: NA; j_gene: TRBJ2-1; v_gene: TRBV12-1; CDR3aa: CASSSWTRLYNEQFF
abundance: NA; j_gene: TRBJ1-5; v_gene: TRBV28; CDR3aa: CASSWRMNQPQHF
abundance: NA; j_gene: TRBJ1-2; v_gene: TRBV3-1/TRBV3-2; CDR3aa: CASSPATTYGYTF
abundance: NA; j_gene: TRBJ1-2; v_gene: TRBV27; CDR3aa: CASSPIDLASGYTF
abundance: NA; j_gene: TRBJ2-7; v_gene: TRBV6-1; CDR3aa: CASSDFGDGYF
abundance: NA; j_gene: TRBJ2-3; v_gene: TRBV5-1; CDR3aa: CASSYSTSSVVGNTQYF
abundance: NA; j_gene: TRBJ1-6; v_gene: TRBV3-1/TRBV3-2; CDR3aa: CASSQGHGLPPLHF
abundance: NA; j_gene: TRBJ2-7; v_gene: TRBV15; CDR3aa: CATSGRQGSYEQYF
abundance: NA; j_gene: TRBJ2-1; v_gene: TRBV13; CDR3aa: CASSLPPWEGARNEQFF
abundance: NA; j_gene: TRBJ1-4; v_gene: TRBV29-1; CDR3aa: CSVDSGTGPNEKLFF
abundance: NA; j_gene: TRBJ2-5; v_gene: TRBV3-1/TRBV3-2; CDR3aa: CASSQVRETQYF
abundance: NA; j_gene: TRBJ1-2; v_gene: TRBV5-4; CDR3aa: CASRGSGYGYTF
abundance: NA; j_gene: TRBJ2-5; v_gene: TRBV2; CDR3aa: CASSDIFPGGETQYF
abundance: few; j_gene: TRBJ2-5; v_gene: TRBV29-1; CDR3aa: CSVGGGRETQYF
abundance: few; j_gene: TRBJ2-1; v_gene: TRBV3-1/TRBV3-2; CDR3aa: CASSQDLLVGRAGDNEQFF
abundance: NA; j_gene: TRBJ1-1; v_gene: TRBV5-1; CDR3aa: CASRWDGNTEAFF
abundance: NA; j_gene: TRBJ1-6; v_gene: TRBV6-5; CDR3aa: CASSSPGQGVGSPLHF
abundance: NA; j_gene: TRBJ2-2; v_gene: TRBV2; CDR3aa: CASSRQGWTNTGELFF
abundance: NA; j_gene: TRBJ1-3; v_gene: TRBV14; CDR3aa: CASNKFGAGNTIYF
abundance: NA; j_gene: TRBJ1-3; v_gene: TRBV6-1; CDR3aa: CASSASGGGSGNTIYF
abundance: NA; j_gene: TRBJ1-6; v_gene: TRBV12-3/TRBV12-4; CDR3aa: CASSRPLSPLHF
abundance: NA; j_gene: TRBJ1-4; v_gene: TRBV6-2/TRBV6-3; CDR3aa: CASSPDIRDWTNEKLFF
abundance: NA; j_gene: TRBJ2-7; v_gene: TRBV6-2/TRBV6-3; CDR3aa: CASSPLRATGIYEQYF